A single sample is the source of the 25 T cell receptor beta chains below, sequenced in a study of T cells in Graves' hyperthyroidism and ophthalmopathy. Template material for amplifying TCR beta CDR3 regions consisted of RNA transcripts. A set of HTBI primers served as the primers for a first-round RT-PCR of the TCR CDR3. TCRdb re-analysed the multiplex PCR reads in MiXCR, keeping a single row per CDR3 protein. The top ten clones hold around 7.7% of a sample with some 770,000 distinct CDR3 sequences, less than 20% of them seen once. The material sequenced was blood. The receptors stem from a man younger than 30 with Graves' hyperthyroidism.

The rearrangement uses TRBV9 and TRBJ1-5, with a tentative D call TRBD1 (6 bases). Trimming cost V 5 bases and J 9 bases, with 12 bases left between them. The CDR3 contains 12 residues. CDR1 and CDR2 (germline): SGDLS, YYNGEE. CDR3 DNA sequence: TGTGCCAGCAGTGGGGGCTCGGGGCCCCAGCATTTT. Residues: CASSGGSGPQHF. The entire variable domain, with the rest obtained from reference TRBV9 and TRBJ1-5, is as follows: DSGVTQTPKHLITATGQRVTLRCSPRSGDLSVYWYQQSLDQGLQFLIQYYNGEERAKGNILERFSAQQFPDLHSELNLSSLELGDSALYFCASSGGSGPQHFGDGTRLSIL.

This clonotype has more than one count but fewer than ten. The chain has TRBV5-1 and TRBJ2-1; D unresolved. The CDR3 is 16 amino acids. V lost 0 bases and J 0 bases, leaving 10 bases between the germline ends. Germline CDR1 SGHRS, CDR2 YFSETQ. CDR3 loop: CASSLAVLSSYNEQFF. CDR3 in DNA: TGCGCCAGCAGCTTGGCCGTTCTATCCTCCTACAATGAGCAGTTCTTC.

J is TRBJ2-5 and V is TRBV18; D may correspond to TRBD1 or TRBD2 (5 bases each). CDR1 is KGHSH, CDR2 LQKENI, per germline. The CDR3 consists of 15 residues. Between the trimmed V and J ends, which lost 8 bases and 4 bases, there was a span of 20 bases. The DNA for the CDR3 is TGTGCCAGCAGCGTTCTTGGCAGGGACGGAGAGACCCAGTACTTC. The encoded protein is CASSVLGRDGETQYF.

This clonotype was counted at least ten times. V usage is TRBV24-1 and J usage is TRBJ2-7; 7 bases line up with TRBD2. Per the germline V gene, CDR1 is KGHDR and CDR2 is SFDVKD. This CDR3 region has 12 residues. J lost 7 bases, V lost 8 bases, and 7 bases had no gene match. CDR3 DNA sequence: TGTGCCACCACCGGCTCGGGAGGAGAGCAGTACTTC. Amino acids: CATTGSGGEQYF.

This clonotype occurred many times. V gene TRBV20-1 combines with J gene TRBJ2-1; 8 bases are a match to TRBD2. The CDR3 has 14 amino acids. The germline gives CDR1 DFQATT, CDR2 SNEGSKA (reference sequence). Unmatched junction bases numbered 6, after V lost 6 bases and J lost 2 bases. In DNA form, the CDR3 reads TGCAGTGCCGGCGGGGGGCCTCCCTACAATGAGCAGTTCTTC. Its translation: CSAGGGPPYNEQFF.

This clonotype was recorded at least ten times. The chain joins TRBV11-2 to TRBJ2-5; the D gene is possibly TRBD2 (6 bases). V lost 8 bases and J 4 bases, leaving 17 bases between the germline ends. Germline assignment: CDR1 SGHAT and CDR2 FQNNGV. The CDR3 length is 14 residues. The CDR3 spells CASVLTGGRETQYF. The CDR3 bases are TGTGCCAGCGTTCTTACCGGGGGTAGAGAGACCCAGTACTTC.

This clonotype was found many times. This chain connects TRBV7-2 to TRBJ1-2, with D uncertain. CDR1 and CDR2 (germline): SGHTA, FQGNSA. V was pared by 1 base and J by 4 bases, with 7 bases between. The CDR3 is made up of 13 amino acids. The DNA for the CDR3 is TGTGCCAGCAGCTTAGACGGAACCTATGGCTACACCTTC. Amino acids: CASSLDGTYGYTF.

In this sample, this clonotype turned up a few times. This CDR3 reads CASSLKTGSPYEQYF. CDR3 bases: TGTGCCAGCAGCTTAAAAACAGGGAGTCCCTACGAGCAGTACTTC. The rearrangement links TRBV7-9 to TRBJ2-7; possible D gene TRBD1, 6 bases. The CDR3 spans 15 residues. The V and J ends lost 2 bases and 2 bases respectively, with 13 bases between them. The V gene's germline CDR1 is SEHNR and CDR2 FQNEAQ (reference sequence).

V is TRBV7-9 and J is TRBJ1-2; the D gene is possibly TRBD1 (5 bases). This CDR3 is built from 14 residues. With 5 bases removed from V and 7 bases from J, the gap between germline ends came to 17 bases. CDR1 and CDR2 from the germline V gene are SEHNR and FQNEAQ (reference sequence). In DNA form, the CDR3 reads TGTGCCAGCAGCCCTTGGACGGGGACCGGTGGCTACACCTTC. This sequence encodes CASSPWTGTGGYTF.

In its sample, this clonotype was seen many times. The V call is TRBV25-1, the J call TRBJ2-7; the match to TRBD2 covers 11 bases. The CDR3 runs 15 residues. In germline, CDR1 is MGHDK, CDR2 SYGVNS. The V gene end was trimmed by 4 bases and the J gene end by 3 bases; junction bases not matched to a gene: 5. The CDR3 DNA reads TGTGCCAGCAGTGGAAGTAGCGGGAGGGACTACGAGCAGTACTTC. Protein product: CASSGSSGRDYEQYF.

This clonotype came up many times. The CDR3, as DNA: TGTGCCAGCAACGGACAGGGGCTCTACAATGAGCAGTTCTTC. As protein: CASNGQGLYNEQFF. The chain joins TRBV6-1 to TRBJ2-1, with TRBD1 matching 9 bases. The V gene end was trimmed by 7 bases and the J gene end by 3 bases; junction bases not matched to a gene: 4. The CDR3 covers 14 residues. Germline V gene sequence: CDR1 MNHNS, CDR2 SASEGT.

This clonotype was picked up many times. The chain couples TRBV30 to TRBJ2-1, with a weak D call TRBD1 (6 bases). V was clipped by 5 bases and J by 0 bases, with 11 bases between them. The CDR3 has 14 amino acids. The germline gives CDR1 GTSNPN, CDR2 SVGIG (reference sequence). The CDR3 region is CAWGDTSSYNEQFF. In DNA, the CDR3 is TGTGCCTGGGGGGACACAAGCTCCTACAATGAGCAGTTCTTC. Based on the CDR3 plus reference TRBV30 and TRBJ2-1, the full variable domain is SQTIHQWPATLVQPVGSPLSLECTVEGTSNPNLYWYRQAAGRGLQLLFYSVGIGQISSEVPQNLSASRPQDRQFILSSKKLLLSDSGFYLCAWGDTSSYNEQFFGPGTRLTVL.

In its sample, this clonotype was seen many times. The CDR3 reads CATLGTSGTHEQFF. CDR3 bases: TGTGCCACTCTTGGGACTAGCGGGACCCATGAGCAGTTCTTC. The chain carries TRBV2 and TRBJ2-1; TRBD2 matches 13 bases. V trimming: 10 bases; J trimming: 8 bases; junction bases outside the gene matches: 8. The CDR3 length is 14 residues. CDR1 is SNHLY and CDR2 is FYNNEI in the germline V gene.

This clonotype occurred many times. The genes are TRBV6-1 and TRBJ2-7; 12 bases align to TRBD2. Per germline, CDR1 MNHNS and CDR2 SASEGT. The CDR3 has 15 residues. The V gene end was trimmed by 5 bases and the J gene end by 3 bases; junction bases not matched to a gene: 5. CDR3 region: CASSLILAGGYEQYF. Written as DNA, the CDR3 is TGTGCCAGCAGTTTAATACTAGCGGGGGGCTACGAGCAGTACTTC.

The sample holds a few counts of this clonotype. The CDR3 nucleotides are TGTGCCAGCAGTTCCCCCGGAGATAGGTGGGGCGAGCAGTACTTC. Protein sequence: CASSSPGDRWGEQYF. This chain connects TRBV6-1 to TRBJ2-7, with D unresolved. V was cut by 5 bases and J by 6 bases, with 20 bases left in between. The CDR3 length is 15 residues. CDR1 is MNHNS, CDR2 SASEGT, per germline.

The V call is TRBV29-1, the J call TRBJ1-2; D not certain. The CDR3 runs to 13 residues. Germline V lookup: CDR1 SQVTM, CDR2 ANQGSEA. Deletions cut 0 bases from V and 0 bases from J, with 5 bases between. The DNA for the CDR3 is TGCAGCGTTGAAGATCCGGCTAACTATGGCTACACCTTC. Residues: CSVEDPANYGYTF.

CDR3 coding DNA: TGCGCCAGCAGCTTGGAGGGGGGAACTAATGAAAAACTGTTTTTT. Translated, it gives CASSLEGGTNEKLFF. This sequence joins TRBV5-1 and TRBJ1-4; D perhaps matches TRBD1 (6 bases). CDR1 and CDR2 from the germline V gene are SGHRS and YFSETQ. This CDR3 region has 15 residues. V was clipped by 0 bases and J by 1 base, with 7 bases between them.

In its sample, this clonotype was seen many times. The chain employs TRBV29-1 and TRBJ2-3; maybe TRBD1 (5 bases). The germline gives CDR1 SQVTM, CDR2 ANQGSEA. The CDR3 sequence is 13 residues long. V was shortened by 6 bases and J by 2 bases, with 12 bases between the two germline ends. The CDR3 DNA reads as TGCAGCGTGAGTGGACAAGACACAGATACGCAGTATTTT. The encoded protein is CSVSGQDTDTQYF.

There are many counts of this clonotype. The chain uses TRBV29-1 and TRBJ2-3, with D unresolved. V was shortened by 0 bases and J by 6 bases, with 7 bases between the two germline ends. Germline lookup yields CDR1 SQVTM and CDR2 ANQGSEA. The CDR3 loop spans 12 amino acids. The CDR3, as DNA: TGCAGCGTTGAAGAAGGTGGGGATACGCAGTATTTT. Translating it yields CSVEEGGDTQYF.

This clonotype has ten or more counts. CDR3 sequence reads: CASSSGRQETQYF. For the CDR3, the DNA is TGTGCCAGCAGCTCTGGGCGGCAAGAGACCCAGTACTTC. This chain links TRBV7-9 with TRBJ2-5, with unresolved D. V lost 4 bases to trimming and J lost 2 bases, with 8 bases between them. CDR1 is SEHNR and CDR2 is FQNEAQ in the germline V gene (reference sequence). The CDR3 has 13 amino acids. The full variable domain, rest sourced from reference TRBV7-9 and TRBJ2-5, is DTGVSQNPRHKITKRGQNVTFRCDPISEHNRLYWYRQTLGQGPEFLTYFQNEAQLEKSRLLSDRFSAERPKGSFSTLEIQRTEQGDSAMYLCASSSGRQETQYFGPGTRLLVL.

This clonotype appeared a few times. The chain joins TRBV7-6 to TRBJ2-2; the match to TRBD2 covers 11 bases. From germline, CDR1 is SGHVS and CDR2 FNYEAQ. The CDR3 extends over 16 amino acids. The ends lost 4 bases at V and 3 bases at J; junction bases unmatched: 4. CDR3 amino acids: CASSSQTSGDTGELFF. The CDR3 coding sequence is TGTGCCAGCAGCTCCCAGACTAGCGGGGACACCGGGGAGCTGTTTTTT.

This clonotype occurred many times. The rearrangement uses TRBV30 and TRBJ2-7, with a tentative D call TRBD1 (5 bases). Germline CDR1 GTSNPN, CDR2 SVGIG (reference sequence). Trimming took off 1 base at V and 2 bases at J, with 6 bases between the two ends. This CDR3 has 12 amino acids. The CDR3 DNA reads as TGTGCCTGGAGTGCAGGGACCTACGAGCAGTACTTC. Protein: CAWSAGTYEQYF.

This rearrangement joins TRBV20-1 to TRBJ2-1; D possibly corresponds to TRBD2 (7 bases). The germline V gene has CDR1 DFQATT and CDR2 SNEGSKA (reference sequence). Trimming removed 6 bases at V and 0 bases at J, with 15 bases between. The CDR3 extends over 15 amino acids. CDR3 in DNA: TGCAGTGCCGAAGGGGGGGCTAGCTCCTACAATGAGCAGTTCTTC. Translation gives CSAEGGASSYNEQFF.

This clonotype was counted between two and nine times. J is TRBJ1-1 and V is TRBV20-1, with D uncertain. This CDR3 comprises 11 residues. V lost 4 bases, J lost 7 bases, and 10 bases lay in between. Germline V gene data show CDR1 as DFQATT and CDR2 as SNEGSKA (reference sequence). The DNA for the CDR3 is TGCAGTGCTACCCTACTGTATGAAGCTTTCTTT. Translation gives CSATLLYEAFF.

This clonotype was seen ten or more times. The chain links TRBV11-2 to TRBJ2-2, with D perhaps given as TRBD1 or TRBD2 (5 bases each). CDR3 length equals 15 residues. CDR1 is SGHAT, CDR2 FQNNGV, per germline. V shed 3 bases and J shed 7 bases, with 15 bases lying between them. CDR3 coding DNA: TGTGCCAGCAGCTTCGGGACCCGTGGCAGCGGGGAGCTGTTTTTT. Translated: CASSFGTRGSGELFF.